This is a list of T cell receptor beta chains from one sample in a study of blood T cells in healthy people across ages. One entry per CDR3 protein, called by TCRdb with MiXCR from the 5' RACE reads. This table holds around 800,000 distinct CDR3 sequences, about 26% found once. The sample also formed part of further work on T cells of mothers and their children.

Sequencing used blood. Every receptor here comes from a boy aged 5-17 years in good health. Each CDR3 is given with its conserved first and last residue. A D gene is named only where the DNA matches it firmly. Part of the rows lack a size; the others show once, few, many or a class for expanded clones.

J gene	D gene	clone size	V gene	CDR3 protein	CDR3 DNA
TRBJ2-1	TRBD1	few	TRBV24-1	CATSTGTGGNEQFF	TGTGCCACCAGTACCGGGACAGGGGGCAATGAGCAGTTCTTC
TRBJ2-4	TRBD1	few	TRBV7-8	CASSKDRFKNIQYF	TGTGCCAGCAGCAAGGACAGGTTCAAAAACATTCAGTACTTC
TRBJ2-7	NA	few	TRBV2	CASRGSLGRYEQYF	TGTGCCAGCAGGGGAAGTCTTGGGCGTTACGAGCAGTACTTC
TRBJ2-5	NA	few	TRBV24-1	CATSDLSAGSSETQYF	TGTGCCACCAGTGATCTGAGCGCAGGGTCATCGGAGACCCAGTACTTC
TRBJ2-7	NA	NA	TRBV7-9	CASQRGSYEQYF	TGTGCCAGCCAAAGGGGATCCTACGAGCAGTACTTC
TRBJ2-2	TRBD2	NA	TRBV9	CASSARSSGGAGGELFF	TGTGCCAGCAGCGCGCGTTCTAGCGGGGGGGCCGGCGGGGAGCTGTTTTTT
TRBJ2-7	TRBD1	few	TRBV10-3	CAIRRDRVGEQYF	TGTGCCATCAGACGGGACAGGGTAGGCGAGCAGTACTTC
TRBJ2-5	NA	NA	TRBV13	CASSRPAQETQCF	TGTGCCAGCAGCCGCCCCGCGCAAGAGACCCAGTGCTTC
TRBJ2-2	NA	NA	TRBV5-1	CASSLAGTPPNTGELFF	TGCGCCAGCAGCTTGGCCGGGACACCCCCGAACACCGGGGAGCTGTTTTTT
TRBJ2-5	NA	few	TRBV11-1	CASSRVSLLLGETQYF	TGTGCCAGCAGCCGTGTTTCCCTCCTTCTCGGGGAGACCCAGTACTTC
TRBJ2-3	NA	NA	TRBV20-1	CSASEDTQYF	TGCAGTGCTAGCGAGGATACGCAGTATTTT
TRBJ1-1	NA	NA	TRBV2	CASNQGLHTEAFF	TGTGCCAGCAATCAGGGATTGCACACTGAAGCTTTCTTT
TRBJ1-4	NA	NA	TRBV12-3/TRBV12-4	CASSLLDEKLFF	TGTGCCAGCAGTTTACTCGATGAAAAACTGTTTTTT
TRBJ2-1	NA	few	TRBV5-1	CASSLRTGYYNEQFF	TGCGCCAGCAGCTTGCGTACAGGGTACTACAATGAGCAGTTCTTC
TRBJ2-1	NA	few	TRBV7-2	CASSTSGSGRNEQFF	TGTGCCAGCAGCACTTCGGGTTCAGGGCGGAATGAGCAGTTCTTC
TRBJ1-1	TRBD1	NA	TRBV20-1	CSAIPGQGARNTEAFF	TGCAGTGCTATCCCGGGACAGGGGGCGAGGAACACTGAAGCTTTCTTT
TRBJ1-1	TRBD1	few	TRBV6-4	CASSAGTGEITEAFF	TGTGCCAGCAGTGCCGGGACAGGTGAGATCACTGAAGCTTTCTTT